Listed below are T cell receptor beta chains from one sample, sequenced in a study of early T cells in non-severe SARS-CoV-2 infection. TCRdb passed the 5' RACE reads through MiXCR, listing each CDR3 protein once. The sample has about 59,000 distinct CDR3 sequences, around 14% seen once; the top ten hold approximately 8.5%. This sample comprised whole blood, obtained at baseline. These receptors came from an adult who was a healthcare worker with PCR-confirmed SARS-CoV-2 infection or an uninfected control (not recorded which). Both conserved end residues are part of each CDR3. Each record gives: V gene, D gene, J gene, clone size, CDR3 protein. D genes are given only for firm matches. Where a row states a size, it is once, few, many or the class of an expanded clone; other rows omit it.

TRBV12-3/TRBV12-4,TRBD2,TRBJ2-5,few,CASSRVPNREEETQYF
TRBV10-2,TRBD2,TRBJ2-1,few,CATVSGGAPYNEQFF
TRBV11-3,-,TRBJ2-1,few,CASSLFKPGQSSYNEQFF
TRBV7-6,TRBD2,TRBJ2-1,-,CASSPRLAGVQYNEQFF
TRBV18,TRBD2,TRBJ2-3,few,CASSPTSGGLLTDTQYF
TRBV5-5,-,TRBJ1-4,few,CASSPTAVGEKLFF
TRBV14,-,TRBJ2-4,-,CASSQRGFGNIQYF
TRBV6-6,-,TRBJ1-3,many,CASSYKGSGNTIYF
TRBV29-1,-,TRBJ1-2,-,CSVGATASYGYTF
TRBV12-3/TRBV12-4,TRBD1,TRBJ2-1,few,CASSLAGGHNEQFF
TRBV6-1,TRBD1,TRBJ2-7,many,CASEDRGVEQYF
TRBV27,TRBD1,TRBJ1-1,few,CASHRTGGTEAFF
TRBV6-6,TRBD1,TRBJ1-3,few,CASSDRGAAGRSGNTIYF
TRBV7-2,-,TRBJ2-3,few,CASSGLGTDTQYF
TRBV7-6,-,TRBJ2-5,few,CASSLGPLETQYF
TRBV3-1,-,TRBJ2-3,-,CASSQDLLGGGSDTQYF
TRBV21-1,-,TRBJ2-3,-,CASSKERDTQYF
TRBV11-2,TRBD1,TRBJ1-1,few,CASSSRDRAMNTEAFF